These 27 T cell receptor beta chains came from one sample sequenced in a study of tissue T cells after allogeneic stem cell transplantation. The assay was immunoSEQ multiplex PCR, and TCRdb's table has in-frame clones only and misses some. The data contain about 2,700 clones, 45% to 50% of them singletons. Time point here: mouse harvest day 14 after allogeneic transplant. Mouse grafts combined 10^7 T-cell-depleted bone marrow cells with 10^6 splenic CD5+ T cells. The sample taken for sequencing was gut tissue. These receptors originate from a female BALB/c mouse given C57BL/6 T cells with graft-versus-host disease after an allogeneic hematopoietic cell transplant.

Note on this clone: The genes and germline here are from mouse. CDR3 loop: CASSHRTDYAEQFF. CDR3 DNA (partial): TGTGCCAGCAGCCACCGGACAGACTATGCTGAGCAGTTC. The chain uses TRBV5 and TRBJ2-1; the D gene is possibly TRBD1 (6 bases). Read data end 1 residue before the CDR3 end; the end is taken from the germline J gene. Trimming cost V 3 bases and J 2 bases, with 8 bases left between them. The CDR3 is 14 amino acids. Per germline, CDR1 LGHNA and CDR2 YNLKQL (reference sequence).

In the case of this clone: Gene names follow the mouse nomenclature. The read comes to an end 1 residue before the CDR3 does, leaving the germline J gene to fill in the end. J is TRBJ1-1 and V is TRBV14; D ambiguous. Trimming removed 1 base from V and 3 bases from J, with 7 bases in between. CDR1 SGHDT and CDR2 FRDEAV come from the germline V gene. The CDR3 extends over 13 amino acids. CDR3 DNA (partial): TGTGCCAGCAGTTTCGCGGGGTACACAGAAGTCTTC. Residues: CASSFAGYTEVF. Given in full, the CDR3 is CASSFAGYTEVFF.

As regards this clone: Gene names are mouse gene names. The CDR3 end lies 1 residue beyond the end of the read and is filled in from the germline J gene. V gene TRBV5 combines with J gene TRBJ1-1; no clear D. Trimming cost V 2 bases and J 5 bases, with 6 bases left between them. The germline V gene has CDR1 LGHNA and CDR2 YNLKQL (reference sequence). The CDR3 runs 12 residues. The sequenced CDR3 bases are TGTGCCAGCAGCCAAACAGAAACAGAAGTCTTC. Its translation is CASSQTETEVF. The entire CDR3 reads CASSQTETEVFF.

Regarding this clone: The gene symbols are mouse symbols. From the germline J gene comes the end of the CDR3, since the read stops 1 residue before it. This sequence joins TRBV26 and TRBJ1-4; TRBD1 is a possible D gene (6 bases). The CDR3 contains 14 residues. Looked up from germline, CDR1 is KGHPV and CDR2 is FQNQEV (reference sequence). Trimming cost V 4 bases and J 2 bases, with 8 bases left between them. Partial CDR3 DNA: TGTGCCAGCAGTCGGACAGCGTCCAACGAAAGATTATTT. Its translation: CASSRTASNERLF. Given in full, the CDR3 is CASSRTASNERLFF.

Of note for this clone: Gene labels here are mouse ones. The part of the CDR3 DNA that was read is TGTGCCAGCAGCTCGACAGGGGGGTATGCTGAGCAGTTC. Translated, it gives CASSSTGGYAEQF. The entire CDR3 protein reads CASSSTGGYAEQFF. The chain links TRBV3 to TRBJ2-1, with 9 bases lining up with TRBD1. The read stops 1 residue short of the end of the CDR3; the missing end is completed from the germline J gene. CDR1 is SNHLY, CDR2 FYNGKV, per germline (reference sequence). The CDR3 totals 14 residues. With V trimmed by 4 bases and J by 4 bases, 2 bases remained unmatched. The whole variable domain, remainder taken from reference TRBV3 and TRBJ2-1, is GPKVLQIPSHQIIDMGQMVTLNCDPVSNHLYFYWYKQILGQQMEFLVNFYNGKVMEKSKLFKDQFSVERPDGSYFTLKIQPTALEDSAVYFCASSSTGGYAEQFFGPGTRLTVL.

As concerns this clone: The germline and genes are mouse ones. The read ends 1 residue early relative to the CDR3; the germline J gene fills the gap. V gene TRBV13-3 combines with J gene TRBJ1-4; tentatively, D is TRBD1 (6 bases). V lost 0 bases and J lost 4, with 7 bases in between. The CDR3 runs 14 residues. In germline, CDR1 is NNHDY, CDR2 SYVADS. CDR3 protein: CASSDGDINERLFF. The covered CDR3 bases are TGTGCCAGCAGTGATGGGGACATCAACGAAAGATTATTT. Complete variable domain (other parts from reference TRBV13-3 and TRBJ1-4): EAAVTQSPRSKVAVTGGKVTLSCHQTNNHDYMYWYRQDTGHGLRLIHYSYVADSTEKGDIPDGYKASRPSQENFSLILELASLSQTAVYFCASSDGDINERLFFGHGTKLSVL.

This clone has only a few counts. Mouse gene names and germline throughout. The CDR3 goes on 1 residue after the read ends, and that part is filled in from the germline J gene. This chain joins TRBV15 and TRBJ2-7; weak D call: TRBD2 (5 bases). With 2 bases removed from V and 2 bases from J, the gap between germline ends came to 7 bases. CDR3 length: 13 amino acids. CDR1 SGHND and CDR2 FRSKSL come from the germline V gene. The CDR3 DNA, read in part, is TGTGCCAGCAGTTTAAATGGGGCCTATGAACAGTAC. Translated: CASSLNGAYEQY. The full CDR3 sequence reads CASSLNGAYEQYF. The full variable domain, its missing parts supplied by reference TRBV15 and TRBJ2-7, is DAGVTQTPRHEVAEKGQTIILKCEPVSGHNDLFWYRQTKIQGLELLSYFRSKSLMEDGGAFKDRFKAEMLNSSFSTLKIQPTEPKDSAVYLCASSLNGAYEQYFGPGTRLTVL.

This clone was detected only a few times. Gene names follow the mouse nomenclature. The read falls 1 residue short of the CDR3 end, and the missing part is taken from the germline J gene. The gene calls are TRBV26 and TRBJ1-1, with a weak D call TRBD1 (5 bases). There are 13 residues in the CDR3. V was trimmed by 4 bases and J by 0 bases, leaving 6 bases between them. Germline CDR1 reads KGHPV; CDR2 reads FQNQEV (reference sequence). The CDR3 DNA, read in part, is TGTGCCAGCAGTCGGACATCAAACACAGAAGTCTTC. Protein: CASSRTSNTEVF. The whole CDR3 sequence is CASSRTSNTEVFF.

Concerning this clone itself: Genes and germline come from the mouse. Read data end 1 residue before the CDR3 end; the end is taken from the germline J gene. The V and J genes are TRBV1 and TRBJ1-1; D not resolved. Germline CDR1 is NSQYPW and CDR2 is LRSPGD (reference sequence). The V end lost 0 bases, the J end lost 0 bases, and 8 bases lay between the germline ends. This CDR3 contains 15 residues. CDR3 sequence: CTCSADGSANTEVFF. CDR3 bases read: TGCACCTGCAGTGCAGATGGCAGCGCAAACACAGAAGTCTTC. The full variable domain, with the rest looked up from reference TRBV1 and TRBJ1-1, is VTLLEQNPRWRLVPRGQAVNLRCILKNSQYPWMSWYQQDLQKQLQWLFTLRSPGDKEVKSLPGADYLATRVTDTELRLQVANMSQGRTLYCTCSADGSANTEVFFGKGTRLTVV.

By share of the sample, this clone is large (0.1 to 1%). Gene names are the mouse ones. The DNA ends 1 residue before the CDR3 does, and the rest of the CDR3 is filled in from the germline J gene. J is TRBJ2-7 and V is TRBV19, with 8 bases aligning to TRBD1. CDR3 length equals 12 residues. V was clipped by 6 bases and J by 5 bases; unmatched bases: 4. Germline CDR1 FNHDT, CDR2 SITEND (reference sequence). CDR3 bases read: TGTGCCAGCACCCCGACAGGGGATGAACAGTAC. Translation gives CASTPTGDEQY. The full CDR3 reads CASTPTGDEQYF. Full variable domain (outside the CDR3, taken from reference TRBV19 and TRBJ2-7): GGIITQTPKFLIGQEGQKLTLKCQQNFNHDTMYWYRQDSGKGLRLIYYSITENDLQKGDLSEGYDASREKKSSFSLTVTSAQKNEMAVFLCASTPTGDEQYFGPGTRLTVL.

This clone occurred a few times. Gene names and germline refer to mouse. The CDR3 end is not reached by the read, which stops 1 residue before it; the germline J gene fills it in. The chain employs TRBV26 and TRBJ1-2; 9 bases line up with TRBD1. The CDR3 consists of 15 residues. J was trimmed by 4 bases and V by 3 bases; bases with no gene match: 6. The germline CDR1 and CDR2 sequences are KGHPV and FQNQEV (reference sequence). Partial CDR3 DNA: TGTGCCAGCAGTCTCCACAGGGGGCAGGGCTCCGACTACACC. Its translation: CASSLHRGQGSDYT. The entire CDR3 protein reads CASSLHRGQGSDYTF. The full variable domain, in which reference TRBV26 and TRBJ1-2 provide the parts outside the CDR3, is NSKVIQTPRYLVKGQGQKAKMRCIPEKGHPVVFWYQQNKNNEFKFLINFQNQEVLQQIDMTEKRFSAECPSNSPCSLEIQSSEAGDSALYLCASSLHRGQGSDYTFGSGTRLLVI.

The sample holds a few counts of this clone. Genes and germline come from the mouse. The CDR3 end lies 1 residue beyond the end of the read and is filled in from the germline J gene. V and J are TRBV2 and TRBJ2-5; no clear D. Looked up from germline, CDR1 is LGHNA and CDR2 is YSYQKL. The CDR3 totals 13 residues. The germline V and J ends were trimmed by 0 bases and 5 bases, with 6 bases remaining between them. The CDR3 loop reads CASSQDPGDTQYF. The DNA read from the CDR3 is TGTGCCAGCAGCCAAGATCCCGGAGACACCCAGTAC.

This clone turned up a few times. Gene names follow the mouse nomenclature. From the germline J gene comes the end of the CDR3, since the read stops 1 residue before it. This chain links TRBV26 with TRBJ1-4, with D hard to call. The germline V and J ends were trimmed by 2 bases and 4 bases, with 2 bases remaining between them. Germline CDR1 is KGHPV and CDR2 is FQNQEV (reference sequence). This CDR3 spans 12 amino acids. The CDR3 sequence is CASSLSNERLFF. The part of the CDR3 DNA that was read is TGTGCCAGCAGTCTGAGCAACGAAAGATTATTT.

Concerning this clone: Genes and germline come from the mouse. CDR3: CASRLGPAETLYF. The CDR3 bases that were read are TGTGCCAGCAGACTGGGGCCTGCAGAAACGCTGTAT. V gene TRBV19 combines with J gene TRBJ2-3, with TRBD2 matching over 7 bases. The read falls 1 residue short of the CDR3 end, and the missing part is taken from the germline J gene. This CDR3 has 13 residues. The germline CDR1 and CDR2 sequences are FNHDT and SITEND (reference sequence). Losses at the gene ends were 5 bases for V and 2 bases for J; bases not matched to a gene: 2.

On this clone itself: Mouse gene names apply. The observed sequence ends 1 residue before the CDR3 terminus, with the missing tail filled in from the germline J gene. The V and J genes are TRBV26 and TRBJ1-1; D is unclear. V lost 2 bases and J 1 base, leaving 5 bases between the germline ends. CDR3 length equals 13 residues. Looked up from germline, CDR1 is KGHPV and CDR2 is FQNQEV (reference sequence). Incomplete CDR3 DNA: TGTGCCAGCAGTCTGGCAGGGAACACAGAAGTCTTC. As protein: CASSLAGNTEVF. The CDR3 as a whole reads CASSLAGNTEVFF.

This clone was seen once. Genes and germline come from the mouse. Incomplete CDR3 DNA: TGTGCCAGTGGCAGGGACAGGGACTATGCTGAGCAGTTC. Its translation is CASGRDRDYAEQF. The complete CDR3 protein is CASGRDRDYAEQFF. The chain carries TRBV14 and TRBJ2-1, with 9 positions matching TRBD1. Read data end 1 residue before the CDR3 end; the end is taken from the germline J gene. V lost 8 bases and J lost 2; bases outside the gene matches: 5. Germline-derived CDR1 and CDR2 are SGHDT and FRDEAV. The CDR3 length is 14 residues.

This clone occurred a few times. Mouse names are used for the genes. The read halts 1 residue ahead of the CDR3 end, with the missing end drawn from the germline J gene. This rearrangement joins TRBV26 to TRBJ1-3; maybe TRBD1 (5 bases). CDR1 and CDR2 from the germline V gene are KGHPV and FQNQEV (reference sequence). The CDR3 consists of 14 residues. With 2 bases removed from V and 2 bases from J, the gap between germline ends came to 7 bases. CDR3 DNA (partial): TGTGCCAGCAGTCTGATCAGGGCTGGAAATACGCTCTAT. Its protein product is CASSLIRAGNTLY. In full, the CDR3 is CASSLIRAGNTLYF.

As for this clone: Gene names are mouse gene names. The sequenced part of the CDR3 DNA is TGTGCCAGCAGCCAAGACTGGGCGGGAAGTCAAAACACCTTGTAC. Amino acids: CASSQDWAGSQNTLY. The full CDR3 reads CASSQDWAGSQNTLYF. The chain combines TRBV5 with TRBJ2-4, with a weak D call TRBD2 (5 bases). The read ends 1 residue early relative to the CDR3; the germline J gene fills the gap. Trimming took off 0 bases at V and 0 bases at J, with 10 bases between the two ends. CDR1 and CDR2 from the germline V gene are LGHNA and YNLKQL (reference sequence). This CDR3 spans 16 amino acids.

A single count supports this clone. Given a far larger clone just one base away, this is likely a sequencing read error. Gene names are the mouse ones. The read finishes 1 residue shy of the CDR3 end, and the germline J gene is used to complete it. V gene TRBV1 combines with J gene TRBJ2-5; 8 bases align to TRBD2. The CDR3 consists of 14 residues. CDR1 and CDR2 (germline): NSQYPW, LRSPGD (reference sequence). CDR3 protein: CTCSAGGVQATQYF. The part of the CDR3 DNA that was read is TGCACCTGCAGTGCTGGGGGGGTCCAAGCCACCCAGTAC.

A few counts support this clone. Each gene name is a mouse one. The sequence runs out 1 residue before the end of the CDR3; the remainder is reconstructed from the germline J gene. The chain uses TRBV26 and TRBJ2-7; 12 nucleotides line up with TRBD2. Germline CDR1 KGHPV, CDR2 FQNQEV (reference sequence). J gave up 6 bases and V 7 bases, and 4 bases lay outside the gene matches. CDR3 length: 13 amino acids. The CDR3 loop is CASKTGGAGEQYF. The CDR3 bases that were read are TGTGCCAGCAAGACTGGGGGGGCGGGTGAACAGTAC.

In regard to this clone: Gene names are mouse gene names. The CDR3 end falls 1 residue outside the read, so it is completed with the germline J gene. The gene calls are TRBV16 and TRBJ2-4; D is unclear. Trimming removed 0 bases at V and 2 bases at J, with 3 bases between. CDR3 length: 13 amino acids. Germline CDR1 SGHSA, CDR2 FRNQAP. The CDR3 DNA, read in part, is TGTGCAAGCAGCTTAGACAATCAAAACACCTTGTAC. Translation: CASSLDNQNTLY. The CDR3 as a whole reads CASSLDNQNTLYF.

This clone was detected once. Gene names are mouse gene names. The read stops 1 residue short of the end of the CDR3; the missing end is completed from the germline J gene. The chain has TRBV12-1 and TRBJ2-1, with 10 bases that match TRBD2. The V gene's germline CDR1 is SGHSN and CDR2 HYEKVE. After removal of 1 base from V and 8 bases from J, the junction contained 4 bases not matched to a gene. The CDR3 is 14 residues long. CDR3 in amino acids: CASSLDWGSTEQFF. The CDR3 bases that were read are TGTGCCAGCTCTCTGGACTGGGGGTCTACTGAGCAGTTC.

Relative to its sample, this clone is large. Gene names refer to mouse genes. The CDR3 end is not reached by the read, which stops 1 residue before it; the germline J gene fills it in. The chain is built from TRBV17 and TRBJ2-7; D gene uncertain. The germline CDR1 and CDR2 sequences are MNHDT and YYDKIL. Trimming stripped 1 base from V and 4 bases from J, with 5 bases between. The length of the CDR3 is 12 residues. Incomplete CDR3 DNA: TGTGCTAGCAGTAGAGGGGAATATGAACAGTAC. Translation: CASSRGEYEQY. The whole CDR3 region reads CASSRGEYEQYF.

This clone came up a few times. Gene names are the mouse ones. The read terminates 1 residue before the CDR3 end, so the remaining end is supplied by the germline J gene. This chain links TRBV2 with TRBJ2-2; 7 bases agree with TRBD1. This CDR3 has 14 residues. The germline V gene has CDR1 LGHNA and CDR2 YSYQKL. The V and J ends lost 5 bases and 4 bases, in that order; junction bases with no gene match: 4. CDR3 DNA, as far as it was read: TGTGCCAGCAGCACAGGGGAGGGCACCGGGCAGCTCTAC. It translates to CASSTGEGTGQLY. In full, the CDR3 is CASSTGEGTGQLYF.

With respect to this clone: The genes and germline here are from mouse. The CDR3 end falls 1 residue outside the read, so it is completed with the germline J gene. The rearrangement joins TRBV3 to TRBJ2-1, with TRBD2 matching 8 bases. CDR1 and CDR2 from the germline V gene are SNHLY and FYNGKV (reference sequence). V shed 3 bases and J 3 bases; nucleotides not matched to a gene: 1. This CDR3 region has 14 residues. The CDR3 reads CASSLGLVYAEQFF. Incomplete CDR3 DNA: TGTGCCAGCAGCTTGGGACTGGTCTATGCTGAGCAGTTC.

This clone showed up just a few times. Gene names are the mouse ones. Sequencing ends 1 residue short of the CDR3 end; the germline J gene provides the rest. The rearrangement uses TRBV2 and TRBJ2-7; 8 positions agree with TRBD2. The germline V gene encodes CDR1 LGHNA and CDR2 YSYQKL. The CDR3 is made up of 16 amino acids. V lost 1 base and J lost 0; bases outside the gene matches: 5. The CDR3 protein is CASSQGSGGLSYEQYF. The DNA read from the CDR3 is TGTGCCAGCAGCCAAGGTTCTGGGGGGCTCTCCTATGAACAGTAC.

On this clone: All gene names here are mouse names. The DNA ends 1 residue before the CDR3 does, and the rest of the CDR3 is filled in from the germline J gene. The chain carries TRBV26 and TRBJ2-5; no clear D. Trimming took off 0 bases at V and 5 bases at J, with 0 bases between the two ends. The CDR3 spans 11 residues. The V gene's germline CDR1 is KGHPV and CDR2 FQNQEV (reference sequence). Partial CDR3 DNA: TGTGCCAGCAGTCTGTCAGACACCCAGTAC. Protein product: CASSLSDTQY. The full CDR3 is CASSLSDTQYF.